The T cell receptor beta chain under discussion was sequenced for a study of blood T cell repertoires in COVID-19. Study at large: The cDNA or gDNA used as material had been derived from T cells, B-cell-depleted T cells, or PBMCs.

Participant reports of clinical history set cohort assignment. Two consecutive negative NP/OP PCR tests, clearance, or resolved symptoms defined Cohort 3 recovery. The CDR3 runs to 13 residues. V lost 6 bases and J 12 bases, leaving 20 bases between the germline ends. The assay was immunoSEQ multiplex PCR, and TCRdb's table has in-frame clones only and misses some. The repertoire holds approximately 480,000 clones, with about 85% as singletons. The V gene is TRBV12-3 or TRBV12-4, the J gene TRBJ2-5; tentatively, D is TRBD2 (6 bases). The sample comprised PBMCs or T cells enriched from blood (not recorded which). The receptor's source is a woman aged 18-29 years who had recovered from COVID-19. The CDR3 loop reads CASSFGRDFLKYF. The CDR3 DNA sequence: TGTGCCAGCAGCTTTGGACGGGACTTCCTAAAGTACTTC.